Presented here are 14 T cell receptor beta chains from one specimen sequenced in a study of T-cell memory formation after mild COVID-19. TCRdb re-analysed the 5' RACE reads in MiXCR, keeping a single row per CDR3 protein. Seen here are 120,000 to 150,000 distinct CDR3 sequences, roughly 21% observed once, and the top ten hold about 2%. Sequencing used PBMCs or a T cell subset sorted from them (not recorded which). Receptors were obtained from an adult woman who had mild COVID-19 (a few samples of this study predate the infection). Cell type and time point are not known.

This chain connects TRBV6-6 to TRBJ1-1; TRBD1 is a possible D gene (6 bases). Germline values: CDR1 MNHNY, CDR2 SVGAGI (reference sequence). V lost 0 bases and J lost 1, with 9 bases in between. The length of the CDR3 is 15 residues. CDR3 region: CASSYSPGANTEAFF. Written as DNA, the CDR3 is TGTGCCAGCAGTTACTCCCCAGGGGCGAACACTGAAGCTTTCTTT.

A few counts support this clonotype. J is TRBJ2-3 and V is TRBV6-5; no reliable D call. V shed 2 bases and J shed 0 bases, with 6 bases lying between them. The germline V gene has CDR1 MNHEY and CDR2 SVGAGI. The CDR3 is 14 residues long. The CDR3 sequence is CASSYSGSTDTQYF. The DNA of the CDR3 is TGTGCCAGCAGTTACAGTGGTAGCACAGATACGCAGTATTTT.

This clonotype was detected a few times. The chain is built from TRBV7-2 and TRBJ2-5; D could derive from TRBD1 or TRBD2 (5 bases each). Trimming left V 2 bases short and J 7 bases short, with 23 bases between. The CDR3 runs 17 residues. The germline CDR1 and CDR2 sequences are SGHTA and FQGNSA. The CDR3 DNA is TGTGCCAGCAGCTTAAACAGGATCCGAGAGGGGCTTGGGACCCAGTACTTC. Translating it yields CASSLNRIREGLGTQYF.

The V and J genes are TRBV7-8 and TRBJ1-4; D is unresolved. The germline V gene has CDR1 SGHVS and CDR2 FQNEAQ. V was trimmed by 1 base and J by 6 bases, leaving 21 bases between them. This CDR3 region has 18 residues. The DNA of the CDR3 is TGTGCCAGCAGCTTAGGGGAGGTCAGTCGAAGAGAAGATGAAAAACTGTTTTTT. This gives the protein CASSLGEVSRREDEKLFF.

Only a few counts were recorded for this clonotype. The chain's CDR3 is CATTEAFF. In DNA, the CDR3 is TGTGCCACGACTGAAGCTTTCTTT. The chain couples TRBV6-8 to TRBJ1-1; D unresolved. The length of the CDR3 is 8 residues. The V gene lost 10 bases and the J gene lost 5 bases, with 2 bases spanning the gap. Germline V gene lookup returns CDR1 MNHGY and CDR2 SAAAGT.

The chain employs TRBV5-1 and TRBJ2-3; tentatively, D is TRBD1 (5 bases). Germline V lookup: CDR1 SGHRS, CDR2 YFSETQ. CDR3 length equals 14 residues. Trimming stripped 4 bases from V and 0 bases from J, with 9 bases between. CDR3 protein: CASSQGRSTDTQYF. CDR3 DNA: TGCGCCAGCAGCCAGGGTAGGAGCACAGATACGCAGTATTTT.

This clonotype was observed a handful of times. The chain is built from TRBV29-1 and TRBJ2-2, with 8 bases identical to TRBD1. The CDR3 runs 13 residues. Trimming cost V 4 bases and J 5 bases; bases outside gene matches: 3. Germline values: CDR1 SQVTM, CDR2 ANQGSEA. CDR3 residues: CSVGQGSTGELFF. CDR3 DNA: TGCAGCGTTGGACAGGGGTCAACCGGGGAGCTGTTTTTT.

This clonotype appeared a few times. The J gene is TRBJ2-4, the V gene TRBV12-3 or TRBV12-4; 7 bases match TRBD2. This CDR3 has 16 residues. J lost 0 bases, V lost 3 bases, and 5 bases had no gene match. The CDR3 region has the DNA TGTGCCAGCAGTTTCGGGAGCGGGACAGCCAAAAACATTCAGTACTTC. It encodes CASSFGSGTAKNIQYF.

This chain links TRBV19 with TRBJ1-6; D not certain. CDR3 length equals 14 residues. V shed 3 bases and J shed 10 bases, with 13 bases lying between them. The germline V gene encodes CDR1 LNHDA and CDR2 SQIVND (reference sequence). The CDR3 reads CASSISGFGSPLHF. The DNA of the CDR3 is TGTGCCAGTAGTATTTCGGGGTTCGGATCACCCCTCCACTTT.

This clonotype has more than one count but fewer than ten. The CDR3 region has the DNA TGTGCCACCAGTGAGCAAACTAGCGGGGGTAGCACAGATACGCAGTATTTT. Its translation is CATSEQTSGGSTDTQYF. The chain employs TRBV24-1 and TRBJ2-3; 11 nucleotides line up with TRBD2. This CDR3 has 17 amino acids. Germline loops: CDR1 KGHDR, CDR2 SFDVKD. V gave up 4 bases and J gave up 0 bases; unmatched junction bases: 5.

The sample holds one count of this clonotype. The V call is TRBV5-1, the J call TRBJ1-1; tentative D call: TRBD1 (6 bases). Germline-derived CDR1 and CDR2 are SGHRS and YFSETQ. The V end was cut by 0 bases, the J end by 2 bases, with 14 bases between. The CDR3 contains 16 residues. The CDR3 DNA follows: TGCGCCAGCAGCTTGGAGGCCGGACAGCTAAACACTGAAGCTTTCTTT. Translating it yields CASSLEAGQLNTEAFF.

The table lists this clonotype with a few counts. The chain couples TRBV7-2 to TRBJ2-3, with 8 positions matching TRBD2. Germline V gene sequence: CDR1 SGHTA, CDR2 FQGNSA. This CDR3 region has 15 residues. V shed 4 bases and J 4 bases; nucleotides not matched to a gene: 7. CDR3 coding DNA: TGTGCCAGCAGCTCGCAAGCGGGAGTGGCAGATACGCAGTATTTT. Encoded protein: CASSSQAGVADTQYF.

This clonotype is a singleton in its sample. The chain recombines TRBV25-1 with TRBJ1-2; D is ambiguous. Germline V gene lookup returns CDR1 MGHDK and CDR2 SYGVNS. The V and J ends lost 3 bases and 5 bases respectively, with 16 bases between them. This CDR3 is built from 15 residues. The CDR3 bases are TGTGCCAGCAGTGAGCCGGGCTCCCCCTTTTATGGCTACACCTTC. Its translation: CASSEPGSPFYGYTF.

J is TRBJ2-3 and V is TRBV2; D is uncertain. The V and J ends lost 5 bases and 0 bases respectively, with 12 bases between them. The CDR3 is made up of 15 amino acids. Germline V gene data show CDR1 as SNHLY and CDR2 as FYNNEI. CDR3 nucleotide sequence: TGTGCCAGCAGTAGAATTACCTCTAGCACAGATACGCAGTATTTT. Translation gives CASSRITSSTDTQYF.